Listed below are T cell receptor beta chains from one sample, sequenced in a study of CD8 T cells in Susac syndrome. TCRdb independently ran MiXCR on the immunoSEQ multiplex PCR reads; one entry per CDR3 protein. The table records 400,000 or so distinct CDR3 sequences, 85% of them present only once. The sample comprised CD8+ T cells from PBMCs. Receptors were obtained from a human donor with multiple sclerosis. Both conserved end residues are trimmed from each CDR3. Fields, in order: J gene, V gene, clone size, D gene, CDR3 protein. A D gene is named only where the DNA matches it firmly. Clone size is stated in some rows and not others, as once, few, many or a class when expanded.

TRBJ2-5,TRBV2,NA,NA,ASMDSEETQY
TRBJ2-1,TRBV11-2,NA,NA,ASSLTGHEQF
TRBJ2-1,TRBV2,once,TRBD2,ASRGGLAEVNEQF
TRBJ2-7,TRBV27,NA,NA,ASSPNNAVHVYEQY
TRBJ1-1,TRBV5-1,NA,NA,ASSLDTWTGDTEAF
TRBJ1-1,TRBV27,NA,NA,ASSFRDTNTEAF
TRBJ2-7,TRBV4-1,NA,TRBD2,ASSQDSLAGIEQY
TRBJ2-1,TRBV20-1,NA,TRBD2,SARGMTSGLDEQF
TRBJ1-5,TRBV20-1,NA,NA,SAKSGGYVDQPQH
TRBJ2-6,TRBV15,NA,NA,ATGTLPSGANVLT
TRBJ2-7,TRBV10-2,NA,TRBD1,ASSETSTGDTYEQY
TRBJ1-1,TRBV5-4,NA,NA,ASSPGWGPNTEAF
TRBJ2-7,TRBV6-5,NA,TRBD1,ASSFHPGTGTEQY
TRBJ1-1,TRBV7-2,NA,TRBD1,ASSYGTGKSEAF
TRBJ2-5,TRBV7-9,NA,TRBD2,ASSLTTSGAAQY
TRBJ1-2,TRBV30,NA,NA,AWSTGSGIRGYT
TRBJ1-3,TRBV20-1,NA,NA,SAARLEVAGNTIY
TRBJ1-1,TRBV6-5,NA,NA,ASSQDMQNTEAF
TRBJ2-1,TRBV21-1,NA,NA,ASRFWIEGVAEQF
TRBJ1-2,TRBV4-1,NA,NA,ASSQGYEVYT
TRBJ2-1,TRBV4-1,NA,TRBD2,ASSQGSGSNEQF
TRBJ2-1,TRBV24-1,NA,TRBD2,ATSDLGLAGYNEQF
TRBJ1-4,TRBV5-4,NA,NA,ASSFGLGAEKLF
TRBJ2-7,TRBV6-5,NA,NA,ASSPGSLGTYEQY
TRBJ2-7,TRBV30,NA,NA,AWSVVGPYEQY
TRBJ2-1,TRBV30,NA,NA,AWSVLVDREQF
TRBJ1-1,TRBV5-6,NA,NA,ASSLGGRWDGENTEAF
TRBJ1-2,TRBV3-1,NA,NA,ASSQAQGTWDGYT
TRBJ2-2,TRBV20-1,once,TRBD2,SAMSQREVSGGELF
TRBJ1-2,TRBV9,few,TRBD1,ASSGRDSGRDYGYT
TRBJ2-3,TRBV29-1,NA,NA,SLGDYRADTQY
TRBJ2-4,TRBV6-5,NA,TRBD2,ASSYSGLEGNIQY
TRBJ2-7,TRBV27,NA,TRBD2,ASTGGNSYEQY
TRBJ2-2,TRBV6-5,NA,NA,ASKDFTYTGELF
TRBJ2-3,TRBV27,NA,NA,ASSARRAGPLTDTQY
TRBJ1-2,TRBV27,NA,NA,ASRIGVRPGYGYT
TRBJ1-6,TRBV6-5,NA,NA,ASSYSTPVTDNSPLH
TRBJ2-1,TRBV7-9,NA,NA,ASSLFEQF
TRBJ2-2,TRBV6-2/TRBV6-3,NA,TRBD1,ASSLLQGETGELF
TRBJ1-1,TRBV4-2,NA,NA,ASNPTGNTEAF
TRBJ2-4,TRBV6-5,NA,TRBD2,ASSYLLAGTLNIQY
TRBJ2-7,TRBV11-2,NA,TRBD1,ASSLVPRQGAWDEQY
TRBJ2-5,TRBV29-1,NA,NA,SVEDVIGTETQY